This TCR beta chain emerged from a study of immune evolution from preneoplasia to lung adenocarcinoma. The CDR3 contains 13 residues. With 5 bases removed from V and 6 bases from J, the gap between germline ends came to 17 bases. Germline V gene data show CDR1 as SQVTM and CDR2 as ANQGSEA. Clones were read by immunoSEQ multiplex PCR, and TCRdb kept only the in-frame ones, dropping some. The sample shows over 14,000 clones, 80% to 90% of them seen only once. Overall study results and limits: Later-stage lesions appeared to have more T cells, more diversity, less clonality. From normal lung to invasive adenocarcinoma, top clone frequencies appeared to decrease.

As regards this clone: Its specificity is not known.

H&E slides confirmed each diagnosis, reviewed by two pathologists independently. Material: FFPE minimally invasive lung adenocarcinoma tissue. The J gene is TRBJ2-7, the V gene TRBV29-1, with D maybe TRBD2 (7 bases). This clonotype was sampled from a person aged 70 to 85 with lung adenocarcinoma. CDR3 in DNA: TGCAGCGTTCAAATTGGGGGGGCAGGCGAGCAGTACTTC. This gives the protein CSVQIGGAGEQYF.